This passage covers 2 T cell receptor beta chains from one sample sequenced in a study of blood T cell repertoires in COVID-19. TCRdb keeps only in-frame clones here, not all; method: immunoSEQ multiplex PCR. Among roughly 200,000 clones listed, roughly 87% were seen once. Sequencing was performed on peripheral blood. Receptors were obtained from a man aged 55 to 70 with active or convalescent COVID-19.

This clone was counted a single time. The V and J genes are TRBV29-1 and TRBJ1-5; 8 positions match TRBD1. V trimming: 5 bases; J trimming: 2 bases; junction bases outside the gene matches: 5. Germline lookup yields CDR1 SQVTM and CDR2 ANQGSEA. The CDR3 is 14 residues long. This chain's CDR3 is CSVRTGLGNQPQHF. In DNA form, the CDR3 reads TGCAGCGTTAGGACAGGGTTGGGCAATCAGCCCCAGCATTTT.

The CDR3 is CASSQLWGLQGTLAYEQYF. For the CDR3, the DNA is TGCGCCAGCAGCCAACTTTGGGGGTTACAGGGTACTCTGGCCTACGAGCAGTACTTC. The chain couples TRBV4-1 to TRBJ2-7, with a weak D call TRBD1 (6 bases). CDR1 is MGHRA, CDR2 YSYEKL, per germline. This CDR3 is 19 amino acids long. V was trimmed by 2 bases and J by 2 bases, leaving 25 bases between them.